The 15 T cell receptor beta chains presented below share a single source sample, sequenced in a study of T cell repertoires and Cas9 in healthy adults. Sequenced by immunoSEQ multiplex PCR; TCRdb stores in-frame clones only, minus some. The table has more than 13,000 clones, 89% seen once. The sequenced sample was Tregs (CD4+, CD25+, CD127-, CD137-, CD154-) from PBMCs; culture status not recorded. These receptors came from a human donor in good health.

This clone has more than one count but fewer than ten. The J gene is TRBJ1-5, the V gene TRBV19; D remains unclear. V lost 8 bases and J lost 4, with 15 bases in between. Looked up from germline, CDR1 is LNHDA and CDR2 is SQIVND (reference sequence). CDR3 length equals 14 residues. Here the CDR3 reads CASGLRNLNQPQHF. The CDR3, as DNA: TGTGCCAGTGGGTTGAGGAACCTTAATCAGCCCCAGCATTTT.

This chain links TRBV5-1 with TRBJ2-3; possibly TRBD2 for D (7 bases). The CDR3 totals 17 residues. Germline CDR1 SGHRS, CDR2 YFSETQ. With 0 bases removed from V and 5 bases from J, the gap between germline ends came to 19 bases. The CDR3 DNA sequence: TGCGCCAGCAGCTTGGGTCAGTGGGGGGGCCAAGGAGATACGCAGTATTTT. It specifies CASSLGQWGGQGDTQYF.

This chain connects TRBV15 to TRBJ1-5; 8 nucleotides line up with TRBD1. Germline CDR1 is LNHNV and CDR2 is YYDKDF (reference sequence). The CDR3 sequence is 18 residues long. V shed 0 bases, J shed 6 bases, and the junction held 13 bases outside the gene matches. The CDR3 loop reads CATSRDARGRGVSQPQHF. The DNA of the CDR3 is TGTGCCACCAGCAGAGATGCCAGGGGGCGCGGCGTCAGTCAGCCCCAGCATTTT.

This chain links TRBV30 with TRBJ1-6, with D maybe TRBD1 (6 bases). CDR1 is GTSNPN and CDR2 is SVGIG in the germline V gene (reference sequence). The CDR3 extends over 14 amino acids. The V and J ends lost 0 bases and 8 bases respectively, with 11 bases between them. The CDR3 is CAWSVGGFDSPLHF. CDR3 nucleotides: TGTGCCTGGAGTGTAGGGGGGTTTGATTCACCCCTCCACTTT. Looking up the rest from reference TRBV30 and TRBJ1-6 gives the full variable domain: SQTIHQWPATLVQPVGSPLSLECTVEGTSNPNLYWYRQAAGRGLQLLFYSVGIGQISSEVPQNLSASRPQDRQFILSSKKLLLSDSGFYLCAWSVGGFDSPLHFGNGTRLTVT.

This clone has a single count. The CDR3 coding sequence is TGCAGCGTTGCCGGGCAGGGGGTCCCAGATACGCAGTATTTT. Translating gives CSVAGQGVPDTQYF. This chain connects TRBV29-1 to TRBJ2-3, with 7 bases matching TRBD1. The CDR3 loop spans 14 amino acids. The J segment lost 4 bases and the V segment lost 4 bases, leaving 8 bases of the junction unmatched. Germline values: CDR1 SQVTM, CDR2 ANQGSEA.

This chain links TRBV20-1 with TRBJ2-5; D remains unclear. Trimming removed 1 base at V and 5 bases at J, with 5 bases between. Germline V CDR1 and CDR2: DFQATT, SNEGSKA (reference sequence). There are 11 residues in the CDR3. The CDR3 DNA reads TGCAGTGCTAGAGGTTGGGAGACCCAGTACTTC. Translated, it gives CSARGWETQYF.

This clone has only a few counts. Written as DNA, the CDR3 is TGCAGTGCTTACACAGATACGCAGTATTTT. Amino acids: CSAYTDTQYF. The genes are TRBV20-1 and TRBJ2-3; D remains unclear. The V gene lost 5 bases and the J gene lost 2 bases, with 2 bases spanning the gap. Germline-derived CDR1 and CDR2 are DFQATT and SNEGSKA (reference sequence). This CDR3 is 10 amino acids long.

The rearrangement links TRBV6-1 to TRBJ1-1, with D unresolved. The V and J ends lost 8 bases and 0 bases respectively, with 10 bases between them. Germline V lookup: CDR1 MNHNS, CDR2 SASEGT. The CDR3 is 13 residues long. In nucleotides, the CDR3 is TGTGCCAGCGCTGGACGATTGAACACTGAAGCTTTCTTT. Translation gives CASAGRLNTEAFF.

The J gene is TRBJ2-3, the V gene TRBV11-2, with 7 bases lining up with TRBD2. Germline-derived CDR1 and CDR2 are SGHAT and FQNNGV. After removal of 2 bases from V and 0 bases from J, the junction contained 8 bases not matched to a gene. The CDR3 is 17 residues long. CDR3 bases: TGTGCCAGCAGCTTATTCGGGGGGAAGCTTAGCACAGATACGCAGTATTTT. Residues: CASSLFGGKLSTDTQYF.

This rearrangement joins TRBV28 to TRBJ1-4, with D possibly being TRBD1 (6 bases). The CDR3 extends over 16 amino acids. Germline CDR1 MDHEN, CDR2 SYDVKM. The V gene lost 1 base and the J gene lost 4 bases, with 13 bases spanning the gap. CDR3 DNA sequence: TGTGCCAGCAGTTTATCCTTGGGGGGCAATAATGAAAAACTGTTTTTT. Its translation: CASSLSLGGNNEKLFF.

The rearrangement links TRBV5-1 to TRBJ1-3; D is ambiguous. Trimming left V 0 bases short and J 0 bases short, with 10 bases between. The CDR3 spans 16 residues. CDR1 SGHRS and CDR2 YFSETQ come from the germline V gene. Here the CDR3 DNA reads TGCGCCAGCAGCTTGGTAGGAGTAAACTCTGGAAACACCATATATTTT. It yields the protein CASSLVGVNSGNTIYF. The whole variable domain, remainder taken from reference TRBV5-1 and TRBJ1-3, is KAGVTQTPRYLIKTRGQQVTLSCSPISGHRSVSWYQQTPGQGLQFLFEYFSETQRNKGNFPGRFSGRQFSNSRSEMNVSTLELGDSALYLCASSLVGVNSGNTIYFGEGSWLTVV.

This chain connects TRBV14 to TRBJ2-1; no reliable D call. V was cut by 0 bases and J by 4 bases, with 10 bases left in between. This CDR3 comprises 15 residues. From germline, CDR1 is SGHDN and CDR2 FVKESK. DNA of the CDR3: TGTGCCAGCAGCCAAGAAACACGTGGTTACAATGAGCAGTTCTTC. As protein: CASSQETRGYNEQFF.

The chain has TRBV6-5 and TRBJ2-1; D possibly corresponds to TRBD1 (6 bases). Trimming shortened V by 1 base and J by 1 base, and 8 bases separated the two germline ends. The CDR3 has 15 amino acids. CDR1 is MNHEY, CDR2 SVGAGI, per germline. The CDR3 region has the DNA TGTGCCAGCAGTTACTGGGGGCCATCCTACAATGAGCAGTTCTTC. This sequence encodes CASSYWGPSYNEQFF.

The chain combines TRBV5-1 with TRBJ2-7; D might be TRBD1 (6 bases). Germline lookup yields CDR1 SGHRS and CDR2 YFSETQ. The CDR3 loop spans 15 amino acids. Trimming took 3 bases from V and 1 from J, leaving 14 bases between them. Written as DNA, the CDR3 is TGCGCCAGCAGCTCACGATCAGGGGTTTCCTACGAGCAGTACTTC. Translating gives CASSSRSGVSYEQYF.

This chain connects TRBV5-1 to TRBJ2-7; 11 bases are shared with TRBD1. There are 15 residues in the CDR3. CDR1 SGHRS and CDR2 YFSETQ come from the germline V gene. V was pared by 0 bases and J by 3 bases, with 2 bases of the junction left unmatched. The CDR3: CASSLAGTGGYEQYF. Here the CDR3 DNA reads TGCGCCAGCAGCTTGGCCGGGACAGGGGGCTACGAGCAGTACTTC. Complete variable domain (other parts from reference TRBV5-1 and TRBJ2-7): KAGVTQTPRYLIKTRGQQVTLSCSPISGHRSVSWYQQTPGQGLQFLFEYFSETQRNKGNFPGRFSGRQFSNSRSEMNVSTLELGDSALYLCASSLAGTGGYEQYFGPGTRLTVT.